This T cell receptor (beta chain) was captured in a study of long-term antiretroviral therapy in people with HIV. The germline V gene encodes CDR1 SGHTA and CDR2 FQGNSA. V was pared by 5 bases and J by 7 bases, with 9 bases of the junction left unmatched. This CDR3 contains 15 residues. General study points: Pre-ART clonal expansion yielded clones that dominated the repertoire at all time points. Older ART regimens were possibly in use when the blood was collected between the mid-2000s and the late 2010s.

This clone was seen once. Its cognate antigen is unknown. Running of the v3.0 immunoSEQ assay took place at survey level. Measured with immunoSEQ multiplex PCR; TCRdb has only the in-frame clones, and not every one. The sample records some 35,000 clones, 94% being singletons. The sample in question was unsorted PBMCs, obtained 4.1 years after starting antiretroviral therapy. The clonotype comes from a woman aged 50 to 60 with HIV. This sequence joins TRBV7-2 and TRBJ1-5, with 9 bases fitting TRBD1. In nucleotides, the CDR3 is TGTGCCAGCAGCATATTACAGGGGGCGAGCCAGCCCCAGCATTTT. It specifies CASSILQGASQPQHF.